A single sample is the source of the 26 T cell receptor beta chains below, sequenced in a study of control samples from healthy donors and cancer patients. Clones were sequenced by immunoSEQ multiplex PCR, and TCRdb holds only the in-frame ones, with some missing. The data show around 94,000 clones, about 85% seen once. The sample consisted of blood. The receptors derive from a woman between 45 and 65 years old in good health.

The chain is built from TRBV5-1 and TRBJ2-7; 7 bases map to TRBD2. Germline-derived CDR1 and CDR2 are SGHRS and YFSETQ. V trimming: 4 bases; J trimming: 7 bases; junction bases outside the gene matches: 14. The CDR3 sequence is 15 residues long. In nucleotides, the CDR3 is TGCGCCAGCAGCCCCGTCATGGCGGGAGCAAGGGAGCAGTACTTC. It codes for CASSPVMAGAREQYF. Looking up the rest from reference TRBV5-1 and TRBJ2-7 gives the full variable domain: KAGVTQTPRYLIKTRGQQVTLSCSPISGHRSVSWYQQTPGQGLQFLFEYFSETQRNKGNFPGRFSGRQFSNSRSEMNVSTLELGDSALYLCASSPVMAGAREQYFGPGTRLTVT.

The genes are TRBV5-1 and TRBJ1-3, with 7 bases that match TRBD1. Germline CDR1 reads SGHRS; CDR2 reads YFSETQ. The V segment lost 5 bases and the J segment 2 bases; nucleotides outside the gene matches: 7. The CDR3 is 15 amino acids. DNA of the CDR3: TGCGCCAGCAGATCACAAACAGGGGCTGGAAACACCATATATTTT. Its translation is CASRSQTGAGNTIYF.

This clone was counted a single time. The gene calls are TRBV4-2 and TRBJ1-2; TRBD1 aligns across 8 bases. Trimming cost V 4 bases and J 8 bases; bases outside gene matches: 9. The CDR3 totals 14 residues. Germline values: CDR1 LGHNA, CDR2 YNFKEQ. Here the CDR3 reads CASSLRGQGGGYTF. The CDR3 DNA is TGTGCCAGCAGCCTGAGAGGACAGGGTGGAGGCTACACCTTC.

CDR3 protein: CASSGQGPGELFF. CDR3 in DNA: TGTGCCAGCAGCGGACAGGGGCCCGGGGAGCTGTTTTTT. The chain carries TRBV2 and TRBJ2-2, with 9 bases matching TRBD1. V was clipped by 6 bases and J by 6 bases; unmatched bases: 2. Germline CDR1 SNHLY, CDR2 FYNNEI. The CDR3 contains 13 residues.

This rearrangement joins TRBV18 to TRBJ2-5; either TRBD1 or TRBD2 may fit D (5 bases each). V was cut by 4 bases and J by 4 bases, with 22 bases left in between. There are 17 residues in the CDR3. Germline CDR1 and CDR2: KGHSH and LQKENI. CDR3 sequence: CASSRGEGTRGAETQYF. The CDR3 DNA sequence: TGTGCCAGCTCACGGGGAGAGGGAACCCGAGGGGCAGAGACCCAGTACTTC.

The chain has TRBV2 and TRBJ2-3, with TRBD2 as a possible D gene (5 bases). V was trimmed by 8 bases and J by 2 bases, leaving 11 bases between them. This CDR3 region has 13 residues. Per germline, CDR1 SNHLY and CDR2 FYNNEI. The CDR3 sequence: CASAGEFTDTQYF. CDR3 DNA: TGTGCCAGCGCCGGGGAATTCACAGATACGCAGTATTTT.

V and J are TRBV5-5 and TRBJ2-2, with 11 bases matching TRBD1. This CDR3 is 15 amino acids long. V was clipped by 5 bases and J by 5 bases; unmatched bases: 5. In germline, CDR1 is SGHKS, CDR2 YYEKEE (reference sequence). CDR3 sequence (DNA): TGTGCCAGCAGGCCCGGGACAGGGGGGACCGGGGAGCTGTTTTTT. Amino acid sequence: CASRPGTGGTGELFF.

This clone appeared a single time. This chain joins TRBV6-2 or TRBV6-3 and TRBJ2-2, with TRBD1 matching over 7 bases. CDR1 and CDR2 from the germline V gene are MNHEY and SVGEGT. Trimming took 2 bases from V and 3 from J; bases not matched to a gene: 3. This CDR3 region has 15 residues. CDR3 region: CASSYGDRDTGELFF. DNA of the CDR3: TGTGCCAGCAGTTACGGTGACAGGGACACCGGGGAGCTGTTTTTT.

In DNA form, the CDR3 reads TGCGCCAGCAGCTCAGGGGGCGGTGATACGCAGTATTTT. This gives the protein CASSSGGGDTQYF. The V gene is TRBV5-1, the J gene TRBJ2-3; 8 bases line up with TRBD1. The CDR3 contains 13 residues. Trimming took 3 bases from V and 6 from J; bases not matched to a gene: 3. Germline V gene lookup returns CDR1 SGHRS and CDR2 YFSETQ.

The chain carries TRBV18 and TRBJ2-5, with no clear D. Trimming pared 3 bases from V and 1 base from J, leaving 15 bases between. The length of the CDR3 is 16 residues. From germline, CDR1 is KGHSH and CDR2 LQKENI. CDR3 sequence reads: CASSPGTARFQETQYF. The CDR3 DNA sequence: TGTGCCAGCTCACCGGGAACAGCGAGATTCCAAGAGACCCAGTACTTC.

The chain carries TRBV7-9 and TRBJ1-1; D call uncertain. Germline loops: CDR1 SEHNR, CDR2 FQNEAQ (reference sequence). Trimming took 6 bases from V and 6 from J, leaving 14 bases between them. The CDR3 has 13 amino acids. For the CDR3, the DNA is TGTGCCAGCAGTTTGATGGCGGCTGCTGAAGCTTTCTTT. This codes for CASSLMAAAEAFF.

The chain carries TRBV7-2 and TRBJ1-6; the match to TRBD1 covers 7 bases. CDR1 and CDR2 (germline): SGHTA, FQGNSA. The length of the CDR3 is 15 residues. J was trimmed by 10 bases and V by 4 bases; bases with no gene match: 10. The CDR3 nucleotides read TGTGCCAGCAGCTCAACCAGGACAGGAAGATCACCCCTCCACTTT. Its protein is CASSSTRTGRSPLHF.

The gene calls are TRBV4-3 and TRBJ1-2; 10 nucleotides agree with TRBD1. Germline V gene data show CDR1 as LGHNA and CDR2 as YSLEER. CDR3 length: 15 amino acids. V was pared by 0 bases and J by 8 bases, with 6 bases of the junction left unmatched. The CDR3 DNA is TGCGCCAGCAGCCAAGACGACAGGGGGCGTCGGGGCTACACCTTC. Translating gives CASSQDDRGRRGYTF.

The chain employs TRBV5-1 and TRBJ1-5; a weak D match, TRBD1 (6 bases). The CDR3 runs 15 residues. Trimming pared 0 bases from V and 3 bases from J, leaving 10 bases between. The V gene's germline CDR1 is SGHRS and CDR2 YFSETQ. The CDR3 sequence: CASSLDGGPNQPQHF. The DNA of the CDR3 is TGCGCCAGCAGCTTGGACGGGGGGCCCAATCAGCCCCAGCATTTT.

The V call is TRBV19, the J call TRBJ1-2, with D unresolved. In germline, CDR1 is LNHDA, CDR2 SQIVND (reference sequence). The CDR3 length is 15 residues. Trimming pared 4 bases from V and 9 bases from J, leaving 21 bases between. The CDR3 nucleotides are TGTGCCAGTAGTACCGGACGGGTTGGGTATGGCAGCTACACCTTC. Translation: CASSTGRVGYGSYTF.

This clone came up a few times. J is TRBJ2-7 and V is TRBV12-2; the table calls TRBD1, which could not be checked here. TRBV12-2 is a recognized pseudogene. The CDR3 is 14 residues long. CDR3 DNA sequence: TGTGCAAGTCGCTTACTCAGGTCCCATTACGAGCAGTACTTC. Protein product: CASRLLRSHYEQYF.

The chain uses TRBV7-2 and TRBJ1-2; D may be TRBD1 (5 bases). Trimming stripped 6 bases from V and 8 bases from J, with 16 bases between. The CDR3 contains 13 residues. The germline gives CDR1 SGHTA, CDR2 FQGNSA. The CDR3 nucleotides read TGTGCCAGCAGTCTAGACAGAAAAGGAGGCTACACCTTC. Its translation is CASSLDRKGGYTF.

V gene TRBV15 combines with J gene TRBJ2-7; 10 bases are a match to TRBD1. Unmatched junction bases numbered 10, after V lost 5 bases and J lost 3 bases. Germline V lookup: CDR1 LNHNV, CDR2 YYDKDF (reference sequence). The CDR3 contains 16 residues. CDR3: CATSPGGDRGDYEQYF. The CDR3 DNA reads TGTGCCACCAGCCCCGGGGGGGACAGGGGAGACTACGAGCAGTACTTC.

The rearrangement links TRBV27 to TRBJ2-1; 7 positions agree with TRBD2. J was trimmed by 3 bases and V by 6 bases; bases with no gene match: 8. This CDR3 is built from 15 residues. Germline CDR1 reads MNHEY; CDR2 reads SMNVEV (reference sequence). The CDR3, as DNA: TGTGCCAGCAGCCCCCTGGGGGGGAACTACAATGAGCAGTTCTTC. Translation gives CASSPLGGNYNEQFF.

The J gene is TRBJ1-2, the V gene TRBV7-9; 7 bases agree with TRBD1. Unmatched junction bases numbered 2, after V lost 3 bases and J lost 4 bases. There are 13 residues in the CDR3. Germline assignment: CDR1 SEHNR and CDR2 FQNEAQ (reference sequence). The DNA for the CDR3 is TGTGCCAGCAGCTTCACAGGGGTCTATGGCTACACCTTC. Its translation: CASSFTGVYGYTF.

The chain uses TRBV15 and TRBJ1-6; the D gene is possibly TRBD1 (5 bases). The germline CDR1 and CDR2 sequences are LNHNV and YYDKDF (reference sequence). V lost 3 bases, J lost 7 bases, and 10 bases lay in between. The CDR3 sequence is 14 residues long. Here the CDR3 reads CATSRDTLNSPLHF. The CDR3 coding sequence is TGTGCCACCAGCAGGGACACCCTGAATTCACCCCTCCACTTT.

The V gene is TRBV3-1 (or the pseudogene TRBV3-2), the J gene TRBJ2-1; D not resolved. The ends were cut back, 6 bases at V and 10 bases at J, with 13 bases in the middle. Germline CDR1 LGHDT, CDR2 YNNKEL (reference sequence). The length of the CDR3 is 12 residues. CDR3 residues: CASRLDSNEQFF. CDR3 nucleotides: TGTGCCAGCAGGCTCGACTCGAACGAGCAGTTCTTC.

V and J are TRBV7-3 and TRBJ2-7; D is undetermined. Per the germline V gene, CDR1 is SGHTA and CDR2 is FQGTGA. V lost 4 bases and J lost 7, with 11 bases in between. The CDR3 consists of 12 residues. CDR3 residues: CASSSLTPEQYF. In nucleotides, the CDR3 is TGTGCCAGCAGCTCCCTGACGCCAGAGCAGTACTTC. The variable domain in full, with the rest retrieved from reference TRBV7-3 and TRBJ2-7, is GAGVSQTPSNKVTEKGKYVELRCDPISGHTALYWYRQSLGQGPEFLIYFQGTGAADDSGLPNDRFFAVRPEGSVSTLKIQRTERGDSAVYLCASSSLTPEQYFGPGTRLTVT.

V and J are TRBV4-3 and TRBJ2-7, with 7 bases matching TRBD1. The CDR3 totals 15 residues. The J segment lost 2 bases and the V segment lost 0 bases, leaving 4 bases of the junction unmatched. Germline loops: CDR1 LGHNA, CDR2 YSLEER. The DNA for the CDR3 is TGCGCCAGCAGCCAAGATCCCGGGACAGCCTACGAGCAGTACTTC. Translated, it gives CASSQDPGTAYEQYF.

This rearrangement joins TRBV19 to TRBJ1-5; D ambiguous. Trimming shortened V by 4 bases and J by 4 bases, and 17 bases separated the two germline ends. This CDR3 has 16 residues. From germline, CDR1 is LNHDA and CDR2 SQIVND (reference sequence). This chain's CDR3 is CASSTLEAGGNQPQHF. The CDR3 DNA is TGTGCCAGTAGTACCTTAGAGGCCGGAGGAAATCAGCCCCAGCATTTT.

The chain joins TRBV6-6 to TRBJ1-1; 10 bases map to TRBD1. CDR3 size: 14 residues. The V and J ends lost 6 bases and 4 bases, in that order; junction bases with no gene match: 5. Germline V gives CDR1 MNHNY, CDR2 SVGAGI (reference sequence). The CDR3 DNA reads TGTGCCAGCAGACGGGACAGGGGAGGCACTGAAGCTTTCTTT. Translating gives CASRRDRGGTEAFF.